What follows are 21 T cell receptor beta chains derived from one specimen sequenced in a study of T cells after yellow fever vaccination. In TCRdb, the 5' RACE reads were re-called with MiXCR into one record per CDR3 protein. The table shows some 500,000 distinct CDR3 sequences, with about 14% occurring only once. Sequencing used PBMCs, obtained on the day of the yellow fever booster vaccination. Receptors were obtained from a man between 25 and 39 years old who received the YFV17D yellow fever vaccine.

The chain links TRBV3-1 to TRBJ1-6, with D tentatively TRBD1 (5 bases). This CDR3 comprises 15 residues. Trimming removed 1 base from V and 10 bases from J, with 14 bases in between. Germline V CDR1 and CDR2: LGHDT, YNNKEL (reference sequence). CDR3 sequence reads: CASSQAVGGGSPLHF. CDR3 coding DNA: TGTGCCAGCAGCCAAGCAGTTGGGGGAGGGTCACCCCTCCACTTT. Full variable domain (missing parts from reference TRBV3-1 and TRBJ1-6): DTAVSQTPKYLVTQMGNDKSIKCEQNLGHDTMYWYKQDSKKFLKIMFSYNNKELIINETVPNRFSPKSPDKAHLNLHINSLELGDSAVYFCASSQAVGGGSPLHFGNGTRLTVT.

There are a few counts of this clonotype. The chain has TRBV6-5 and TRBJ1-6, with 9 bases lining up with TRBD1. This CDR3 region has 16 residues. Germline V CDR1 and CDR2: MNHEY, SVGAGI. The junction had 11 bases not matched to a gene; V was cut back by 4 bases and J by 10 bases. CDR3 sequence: CASSSAWGQGFSPLHF. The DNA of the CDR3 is TGTGCCAGCAGTTCAGCTTGGGGACAGGGCTTCTCACCCCTCCACTTT.

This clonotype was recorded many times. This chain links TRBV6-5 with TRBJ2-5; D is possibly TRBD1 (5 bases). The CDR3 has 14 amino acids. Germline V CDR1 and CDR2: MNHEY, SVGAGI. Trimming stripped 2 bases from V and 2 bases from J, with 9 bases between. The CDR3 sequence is CASSYRTRQETQYF. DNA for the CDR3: TGTGCCAGCAGTTACCGGACAAGGCAAGAGACCCAGTACTTC.

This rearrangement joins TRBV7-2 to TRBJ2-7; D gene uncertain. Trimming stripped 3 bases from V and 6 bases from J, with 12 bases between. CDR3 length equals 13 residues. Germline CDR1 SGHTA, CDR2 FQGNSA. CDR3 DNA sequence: TGTGCCAGCAGCTTGCAAGGCCCGTTCGAGCAGTACTTC. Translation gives CASSLQGPFEQYF.

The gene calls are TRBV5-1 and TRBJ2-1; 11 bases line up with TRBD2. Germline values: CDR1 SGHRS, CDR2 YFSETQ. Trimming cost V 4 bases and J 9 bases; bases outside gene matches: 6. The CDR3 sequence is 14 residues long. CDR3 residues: CASSENSGRGEQFF. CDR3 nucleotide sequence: TGCGCCAGCAGCGAAAATAGCGGGAGGGGTGAGCAGTTCTTC.

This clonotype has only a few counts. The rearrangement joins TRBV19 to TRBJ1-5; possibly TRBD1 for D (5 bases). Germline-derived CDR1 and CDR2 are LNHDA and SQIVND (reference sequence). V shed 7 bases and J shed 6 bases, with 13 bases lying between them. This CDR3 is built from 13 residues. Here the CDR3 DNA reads TGTGCCAGTACCCCGGAGGGGACTCAGCCCCAGCATTTT. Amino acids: CASTPEGTQPQHF.

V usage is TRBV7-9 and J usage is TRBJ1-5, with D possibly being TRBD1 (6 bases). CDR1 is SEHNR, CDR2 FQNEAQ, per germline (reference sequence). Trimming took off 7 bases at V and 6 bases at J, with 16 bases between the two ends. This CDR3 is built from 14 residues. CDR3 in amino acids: CASTIAGVGQPQHF. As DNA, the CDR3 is TGTGCCAGCACCATCGCAGGGGTCGGTCAGCCCCAGCATTTT.

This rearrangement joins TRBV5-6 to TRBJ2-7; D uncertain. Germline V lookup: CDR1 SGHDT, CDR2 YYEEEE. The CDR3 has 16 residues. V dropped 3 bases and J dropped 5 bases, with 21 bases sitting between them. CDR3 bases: TGTGCCAGCAGCTCTAATTTCGGTCTCCCTGGGAACGAGCAGTACTTC. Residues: CASSSNFGLPGNEQYF.

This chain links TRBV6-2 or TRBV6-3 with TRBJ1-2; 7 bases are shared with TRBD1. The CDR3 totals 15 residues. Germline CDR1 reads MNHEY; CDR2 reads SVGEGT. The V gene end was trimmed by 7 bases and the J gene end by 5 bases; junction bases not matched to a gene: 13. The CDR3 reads CASKSRQGWIYGYTF. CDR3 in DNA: TGTGCCAGCAAATCCCGACAGGGCTGGATATATGGCTACACCTTC.

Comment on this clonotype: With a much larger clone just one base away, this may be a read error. DNA for the CDR3: TGTGCCAGCAGATCCCTGGGTCGGGCGATCGGTGGCTACACCTTC. Translating it yields CASRSLGRAIGGYTF. This chain connects TRBV7-2 to TRBJ1-2; D unclear. Trimming left V 6 bases short and J 7 bases short, with 21 bases between. The CDR3 runs to 15 residues. Germline lookup yields CDR1 SGHTA and CDR2 FQGNSA.

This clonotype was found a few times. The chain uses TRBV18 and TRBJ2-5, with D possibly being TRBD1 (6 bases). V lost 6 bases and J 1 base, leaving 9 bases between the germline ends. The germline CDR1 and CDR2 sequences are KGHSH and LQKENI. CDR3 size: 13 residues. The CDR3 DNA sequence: TGTGCCAGCTCGAAGGACAGCCAAGAGACCCAGTACTTC. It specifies CASSKDSQETQYF.

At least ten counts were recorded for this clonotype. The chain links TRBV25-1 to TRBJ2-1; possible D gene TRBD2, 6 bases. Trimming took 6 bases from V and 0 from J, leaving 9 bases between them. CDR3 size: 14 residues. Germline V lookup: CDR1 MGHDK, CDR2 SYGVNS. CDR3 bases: TGTGCCAGCAGCCAAGCGGGCTCCTACAATGAGCAGTTCTTC. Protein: CASSQAGSYNEQFF.

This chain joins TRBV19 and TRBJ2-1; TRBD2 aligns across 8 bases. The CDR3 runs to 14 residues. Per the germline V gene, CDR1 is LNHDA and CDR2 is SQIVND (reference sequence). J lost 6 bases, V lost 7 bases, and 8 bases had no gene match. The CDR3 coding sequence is TGTGCCAGTAACAAAGGACTAGCTCCCAATGAGCAGTTCTTC. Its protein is CASNKGLAPNEQFF.

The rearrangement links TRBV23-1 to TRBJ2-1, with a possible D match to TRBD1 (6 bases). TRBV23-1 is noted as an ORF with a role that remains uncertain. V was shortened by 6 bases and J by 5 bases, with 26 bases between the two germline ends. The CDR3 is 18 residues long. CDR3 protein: CASRLRLFWGPADNEQFF. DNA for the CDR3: TGCGCCAGCAGGTTGCGTTTGTTTTGGGGGCCTGCGGACAATGAGCAGTTCTTC.

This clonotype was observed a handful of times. The CDR3 reads CSVTDRYNEQFF. The CDR3 DNA sequence: TGCAGCGTGACCGACAGATACAATGAGCAGTTCTTC. J is TRBJ2-1 and V is TRBV29-1; the D gene is possibly TRBD1 (5 bases). Germline-derived CDR1 and CDR2 are SQVTM and ANQGSEA. Trimming left V 6 bases short and J 4 bases short, with 10 bases between. The CDR3 runs to 12 residues.

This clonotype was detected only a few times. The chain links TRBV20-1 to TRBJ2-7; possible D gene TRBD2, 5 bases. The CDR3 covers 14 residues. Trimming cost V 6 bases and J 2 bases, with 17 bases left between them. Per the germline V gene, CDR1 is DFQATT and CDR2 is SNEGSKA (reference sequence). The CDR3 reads CSASTGYLAYEQYF. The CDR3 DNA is TGCAGTGCCAGTACGGGGTATTTGGCCTACGAGCAGTACTTC.

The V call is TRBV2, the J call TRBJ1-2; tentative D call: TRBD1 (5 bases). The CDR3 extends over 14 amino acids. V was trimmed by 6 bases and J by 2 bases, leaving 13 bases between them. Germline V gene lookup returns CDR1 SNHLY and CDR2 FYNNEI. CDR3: CASRPMTDNYGYTF. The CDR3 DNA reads TGTGCCAGCAGACCAATGACAGACAACTATGGCTACACCTTC.

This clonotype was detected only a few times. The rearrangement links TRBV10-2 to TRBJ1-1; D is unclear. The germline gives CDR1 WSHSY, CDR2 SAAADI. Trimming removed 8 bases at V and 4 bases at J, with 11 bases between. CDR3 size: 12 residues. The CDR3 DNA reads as TGCGCCAGCGGACGGCCGGCCACTGAAGCTTTCTTT. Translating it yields CASGRPATEAFF.

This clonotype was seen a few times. CDR3 DNA sequence: TGCGCCAGCAGCTTGCGGCAGGGTATTGAGTACTTC. As protein: CASSLRQGIEYF. The V gene is TRBV5-1, the J gene TRBJ2-7, with D maybe TRBD1 (5 bases). The CDR3 is 12 residues long. With 1 base removed from V and 11 bases from J, the gap between germline ends came to 13 bases. Per the germline V gene, CDR1 is SGHRS and CDR2 is YFSETQ.

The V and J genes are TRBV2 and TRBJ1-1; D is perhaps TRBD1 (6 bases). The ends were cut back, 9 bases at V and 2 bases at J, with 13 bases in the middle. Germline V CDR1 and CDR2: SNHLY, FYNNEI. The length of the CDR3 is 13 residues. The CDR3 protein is CASTRGKNTEAFF. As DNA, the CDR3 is TGTGCCAGTACCAGGGGCAAAAACACTGAAGCTTTCTTT. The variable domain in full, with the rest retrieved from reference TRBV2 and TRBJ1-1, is EPEVTQTPSHQVTQMGQEVILRCVPISNHLYFYWYRQILGQKVEFLVSFYNNEISEKSEIFDDQFSVERPDGSNFTLKIRSTKLEDSAMYFCASTRGKNTEAFFGQGTRLTVV.

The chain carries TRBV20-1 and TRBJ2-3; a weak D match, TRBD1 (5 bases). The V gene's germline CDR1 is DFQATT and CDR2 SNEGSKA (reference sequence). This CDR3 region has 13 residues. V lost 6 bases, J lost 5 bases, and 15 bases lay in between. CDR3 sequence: CSAPPGPRDTQYF. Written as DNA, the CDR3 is TGCAGTGCCCCGCCAGGGCCACGAGATACGCAGTATTTT.